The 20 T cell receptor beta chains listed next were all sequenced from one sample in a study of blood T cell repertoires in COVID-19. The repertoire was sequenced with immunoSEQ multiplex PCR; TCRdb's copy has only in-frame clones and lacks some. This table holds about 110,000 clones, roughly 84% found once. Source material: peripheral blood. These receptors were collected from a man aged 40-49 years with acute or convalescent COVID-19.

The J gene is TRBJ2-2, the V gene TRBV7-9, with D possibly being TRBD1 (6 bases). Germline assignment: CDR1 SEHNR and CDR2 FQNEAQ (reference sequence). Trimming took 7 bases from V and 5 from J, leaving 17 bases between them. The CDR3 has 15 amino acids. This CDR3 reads CASTTSTGITGELFF. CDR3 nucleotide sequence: TGTGCCAGCACCACCAGCACAGGGATAACCGGGGAGCTGTTTTTT.

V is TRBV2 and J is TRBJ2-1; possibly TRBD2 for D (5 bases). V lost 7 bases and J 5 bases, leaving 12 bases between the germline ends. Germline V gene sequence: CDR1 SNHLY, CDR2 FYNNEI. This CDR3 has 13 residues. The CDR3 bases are TGTGCCAGCAAACTGGACTCTGACAATGAGCAGTTCTTC. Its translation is CASKLDSDNEQFF.

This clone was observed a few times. CDR3 coding DNA: TGTGCCAGCAGTGTTGGAGGGGTAAATCAGCCCCAGCATTTT. Translated, it gives CASSVGGVNQPQHF. The chain links TRBV25-1 to TRBJ1-5, with a tentative D call TRBD1 (5 bases). Germline CDR1 and CDR2: MGHDK and SYGVNS. The V end lost 4 bases, the J end lost 4 bases, and 11 bases lay between the germline ends. The CDR3 runs 14 residues.

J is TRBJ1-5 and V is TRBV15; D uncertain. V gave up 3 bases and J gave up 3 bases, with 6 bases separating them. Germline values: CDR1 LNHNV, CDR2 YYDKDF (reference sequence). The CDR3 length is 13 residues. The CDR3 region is CATSSQHNQPQHF. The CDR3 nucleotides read TGTGCCACCAGCAGCCAACACAATCAGCCCCAGCATTTT.

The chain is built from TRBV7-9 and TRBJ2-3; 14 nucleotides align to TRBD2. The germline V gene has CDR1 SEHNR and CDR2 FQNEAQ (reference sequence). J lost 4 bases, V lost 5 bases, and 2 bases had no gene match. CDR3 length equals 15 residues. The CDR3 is CASSRLAGGSDTQYF. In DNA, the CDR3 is TGTGCCAGCAGCCGACTAGCGGGGGGGTCAGATACGCAGTATTTT.

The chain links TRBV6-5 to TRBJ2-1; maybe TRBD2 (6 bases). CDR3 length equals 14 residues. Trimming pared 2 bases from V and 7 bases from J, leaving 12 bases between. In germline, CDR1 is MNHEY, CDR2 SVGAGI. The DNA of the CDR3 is TGTGCCAGCAGTTACGGGCGGGGTATGAATGAGCAGTTCTTC. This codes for CASSYGRGMNEQFF.

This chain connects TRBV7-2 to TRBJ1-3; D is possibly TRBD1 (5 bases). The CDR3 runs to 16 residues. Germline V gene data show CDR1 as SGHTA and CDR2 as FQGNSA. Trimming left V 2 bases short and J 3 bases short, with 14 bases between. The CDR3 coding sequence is TGTGCCAGCAGCTTAAAAGGCAGGGCAAGTGGAAACACCATATATTTT. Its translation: CASSLKGRASGNTIYF. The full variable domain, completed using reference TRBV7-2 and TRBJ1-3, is GAGVSQSPSNKVTEKGKDVELRCDPISGHTALYWYRQSLGQGLEFLIYFQGNSAPDKSGLPSDRFSAERTGGSVSTLTIQRTQQEDSAVYLCASSLKGRASGNTIYFGEGSWLTVV.

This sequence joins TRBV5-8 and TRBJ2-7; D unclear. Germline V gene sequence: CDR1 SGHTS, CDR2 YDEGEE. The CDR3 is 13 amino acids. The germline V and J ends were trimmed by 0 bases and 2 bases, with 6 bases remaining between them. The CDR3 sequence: CASSLDRTYEQYF. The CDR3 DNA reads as TGTGCCAGCAGCTTGGACAGAACCTACGAGCAGTACTTC.

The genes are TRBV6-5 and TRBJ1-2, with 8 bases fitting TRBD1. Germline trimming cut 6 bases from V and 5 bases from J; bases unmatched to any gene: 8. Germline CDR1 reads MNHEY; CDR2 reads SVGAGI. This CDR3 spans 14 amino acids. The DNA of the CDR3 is TGTGCCAGCAGCCGCACAGGGGGAGATTATGGCTACACCTTC. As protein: CASSRTGGDYGYTF.

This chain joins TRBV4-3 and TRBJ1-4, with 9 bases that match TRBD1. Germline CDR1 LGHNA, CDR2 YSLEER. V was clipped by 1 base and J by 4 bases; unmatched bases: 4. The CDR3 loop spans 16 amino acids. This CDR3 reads CASSQVQGAGNEKLFF. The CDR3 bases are TGCGCCAGCAGCCAAGTACAGGGGGCGGGTAATGAAAAACTGTTTTTT.

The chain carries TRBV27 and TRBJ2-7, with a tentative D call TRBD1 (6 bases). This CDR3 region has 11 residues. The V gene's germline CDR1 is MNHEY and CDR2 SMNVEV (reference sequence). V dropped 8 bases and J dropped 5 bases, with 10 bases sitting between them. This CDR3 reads CASGQLHEQYF. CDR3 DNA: TGTGCCAGCGGACAGCTCCACGAGCAGTACTTC.

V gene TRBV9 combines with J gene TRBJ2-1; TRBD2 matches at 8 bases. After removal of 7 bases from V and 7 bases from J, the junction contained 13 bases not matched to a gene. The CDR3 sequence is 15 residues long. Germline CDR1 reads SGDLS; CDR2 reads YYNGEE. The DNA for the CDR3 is TGTGCCAGCGGCGCGCTTAGCGGGGCATCGAATGAGCAGTTCTTC. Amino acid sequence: CASGALSGASNEQFF.

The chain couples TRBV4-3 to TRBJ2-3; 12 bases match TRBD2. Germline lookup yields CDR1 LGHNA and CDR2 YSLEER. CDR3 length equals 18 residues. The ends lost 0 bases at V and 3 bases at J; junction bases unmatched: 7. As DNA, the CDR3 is TGCGCCAGCAGCCAAGATGTCCTAGCGGGGGGGCCGACAGATACGCAGTATTTT. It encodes CASSQDVLAGGPTDTQYF.

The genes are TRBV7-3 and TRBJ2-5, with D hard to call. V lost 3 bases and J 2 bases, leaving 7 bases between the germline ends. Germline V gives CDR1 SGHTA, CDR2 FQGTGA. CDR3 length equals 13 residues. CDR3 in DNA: TGTGCCAGCAGCTTGAGATCTCAAGAGACCCAGTACTTC. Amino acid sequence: CASSLRSQETQYF.

This CDR3 is CSVEPSSGGANEQFF. CDR3 coding DNA: TGCAGCGTTGAACCGAGTAGCGGGGGGGCGAATGAGCAGTTCTTC. V usage is TRBV29-1 and J usage is TRBJ2-1, with TRBD2 matching 11 bases. J was trimmed by 7 bases and V by 2 bases; bases with no gene match: 7. This CDR3 spans 15 amino acids. In germline, CDR1 is SQVTM, CDR2 ANQGSEA.

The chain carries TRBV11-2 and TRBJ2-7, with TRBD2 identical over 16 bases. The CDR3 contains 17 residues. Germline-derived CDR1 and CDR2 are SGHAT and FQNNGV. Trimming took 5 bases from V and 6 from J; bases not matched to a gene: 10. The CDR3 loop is CASSLGLAGGPGFEQYF. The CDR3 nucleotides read TGTGCCAGCAGCCTGGGACTAGCGGGGGGGCCCGGGTTCGAGCAGTACTTC.

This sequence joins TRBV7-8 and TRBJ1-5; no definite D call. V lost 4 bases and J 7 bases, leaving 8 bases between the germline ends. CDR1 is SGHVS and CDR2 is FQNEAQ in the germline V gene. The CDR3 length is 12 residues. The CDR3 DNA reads TGTGCCAGCAGCTCCGGGAACCAGCCCCAGCATTTT. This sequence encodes CASSSGNQPQHF.

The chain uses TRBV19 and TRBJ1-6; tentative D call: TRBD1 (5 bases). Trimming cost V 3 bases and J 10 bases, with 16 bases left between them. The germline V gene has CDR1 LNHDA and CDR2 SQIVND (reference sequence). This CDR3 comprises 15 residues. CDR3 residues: CASSMARVSGSPLHF. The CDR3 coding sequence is TGTGCCAGTAGTATGGCCAGGGTGTCAGGGTCACCCCTCCACTTT.

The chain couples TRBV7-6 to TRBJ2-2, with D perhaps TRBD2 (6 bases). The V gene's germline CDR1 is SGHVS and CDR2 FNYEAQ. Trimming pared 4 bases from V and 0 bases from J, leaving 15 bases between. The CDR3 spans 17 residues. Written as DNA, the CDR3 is TGTGCCAGCAGCTCCCCTGAGGCGGGGCCGAACACCGGGGAGCTGTTTTTT. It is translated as CASSSPEAGPNTGELFF.

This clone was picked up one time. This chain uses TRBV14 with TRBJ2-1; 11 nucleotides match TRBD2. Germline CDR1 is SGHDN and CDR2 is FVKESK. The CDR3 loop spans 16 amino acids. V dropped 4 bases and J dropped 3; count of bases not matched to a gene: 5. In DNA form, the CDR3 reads TGTGCCAGCAGCCTTAGCGGGGGGGCTAACTACAATGAGCAGTTCTTC. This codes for CASSLSGGANYNEQFF.